One sample yielded the 32 T cell receptor beta chains listed below, sequenced in a study of T cells in Graves' hyperthyroidism and ophthalmopathy. Amplified TCR beta CDR3 regions came from RNA transcripts. The TCR CDR3 was amplified in a first-round RT-PCR using the HTBI primer set. From the multiplex PCR reads, TCRdb called clonotypes with MiXCR, one entry per CDR3 protein. The data show about 420,000 distinct CDR3 sequences, approximately 14% seen once. Sequencing was done on a sample of blood. These receptors originate from a woman between 18 and 29 years old with Graves' hyperthyroidism.

The table lists this clonotype with a few counts. A much larger clonotype is one base distant, so this may be a read error. This chain links TRBV5-1 with TRBJ2-7; TRBD2 is a possible D gene (7 bases). Germline CDR1 is SGHRS and CDR2 is YFSETQ. The length of the CDR3 is 14 residues. The CDR3 loop reads CASSLDREGYERYF. The CDR3 DNA is TGCGCCAGCAGCTTGGACAGGGAGGGTTACGAGCGGTACTTC.

This clonotype was seen many times. V usage is TRBV5-1 and J usage is TRBJ2-1, with D possibly being TRBD1 (5 bases). The CDR3 consists of 13 residues. V gave up 2 bases and J gave up 6 bases, with 9 bases separating them. The germline V gene has CDR1 SGHRS and CDR2 YFSETQ. The CDR3, as DNA: TGCGCCAGCAGCTTTGTTAGGGGCAATGAGCAGTTCTTC. This gives the protein CASSFVRGNEQFF.

This clonotype was seen a handful of times. Mismatch with germline at one junction end may stem from a read error. This chain joins TRBV28 and TRBJ2-3; the match to TRBD2 covers 7 bases. Germline lookup yields CDR1 MDHEN and CDR2 SYDVKM. This CDR3 is 15 amino acids long. CDR3 DNA: TGTGCCAGCGGCCCGGGGAGGGCCCACACAGGTACGCAGTATTTT. This encodes CASGPGRAHTGTQYF.

In DNA form, the CDR3 reads TGTGCCAGCAGCGTAGGGGGCGCGAGCAATCAGCCCCAGCATTTT. Protein sequence: CASSVGGASNQPQHF. The chain combines TRBV9 with TRBJ1-5; the D gene is possibly TRBD1 (5 bases). Trimming pared 0 bases from V and 1 base from J, leaving 8 bases between. The CDR3 is made up of 15 amino acids. Per germline, CDR1 SGDLS and CDR2 YYNGEE.

The table lists this clonotype with many counts. This chain connects TRBV4-1 to TRBJ2-7; possibly TRBD1 for D (6 bases). CDR3 length equals 14 residues. Deletions cut 4 bases from V and 3 bases from J, with 13 bases between. Germline assignment: CDR1 MGHRA and CDR2 YSYEKL. CDR3 sequence (DNA): TGCGCCAGCAGCCGAGTACAGGGCTACTACGAGCAGTACTTC. This codes for CASSRVQGYYEQYF.

This clonotype has a count of ten or more. J is TRBJ2-6 and V is TRBV2; D possibly corresponds to TRBD2 (5 bases). V gave up 4 bases and J gave up 4 bases, with 11 bases separating them. The germline V gene has CDR1 SNHLY and CDR2 FYNNEI. The CDR3 is 15 residues long. In nucleotides, the CDR3 is TGTGCCAGCAGTGGACTATTCTTGGGGGCCAACGTCCTGACTTTC. Translation: CASSGLFLGANVLTF.

This clonotype was found many times. This chain uses TRBV28 with TRBJ2-3, with no clear D. This CDR3 is built from 13 residues. Germline CDR1 reads MDHEN; CDR2 reads SYDVKM. The V end lost 5 bases, the J end lost 3 bases, and 9 bases lay between the germline ends. The DNA of the CDR3 is TGTGCCAGCAGTGGGATCGGGACAGATACGCAGTATTTT. Translation gives CASSGIGTDTQYF.

This clonotype showed up many times. V gene TRBV6-1 combines with J gene TRBJ2-2, with 7 bases identical to TRBD1. The length of the CDR3 is 16 residues. The germline V gene encodes CDR1 MNHNS and CDR2 SASEGT. V lost 6 bases and J lost 4; bases outside the gene matches: 11. The CDR3 DNA is TGTGCCAGCAGCTTACCGGGACAGTTCTCCACCGGGGAGCTGTTTTTT. This translates into CASSLPGQFSTGELFF.

A few counts support this clonotype. The V call is TRBV12-5, the J call TRBJ1-6, with a weak D call TRBD1 (5 bases). Trimming removed 5 bases from V and 6 bases from J, with 11 bases in between. In germline, CDR1 is LGHNT, CDR2 FRNRAP. The CDR3 contains 14 residues. CDR3 in amino acids: CASGADSPNSPLHF. The CDR3 bases are TGTGCTAGTGGTGCCGACAGTCCTAATTCACCCCTCCACTTT. Complete variable domain (other parts from reference TRBV12-5 and TRBJ1-6): DARVTQTPRHKVTEMGQEVTMRCQPILGHNTVFWYRQTMMQGLELLAYFRNRAPLDDSGMPKDRFSAEMPDATLATLKIQPSEPRDSAVYFCASGADSPNSPLHFGNGTRLTVT.

At least ten counts were recorded for this clonotype. The chain carries TRBV20-1 and TRBJ2-1; a weak D match, TRBD2 (6 bases). This CDR3 region has 16 residues. The V end was cut by 0 bases, the J end by 0 bases, with 12 bases between. CDR1 DFQATT and CDR2 SNEGSKA come from the germline V gene (reference sequence). For the CDR3, the DNA is TGCAGTGCTAGAGATGGTGCGGGAAGCTCCTACAATGAGCAGTTCTTC. Its protein product is CSARDGAGSSYNEQFF.

Many counts were recorded for this clonotype. The chain employs TRBV5-4 and TRBJ2-5, with D maybe TRBD2 (7 bases). Trimming took off 1 base at V and 1 base at J, with 14 bases between the two ends. CDR3 length: 16 amino acids. The V gene's germline CDR1 is SGHNT and CDR2 YYREEE (reference sequence). DNA for the CDR3: TGTGCCAGCAGCTTGACCGGGGGGCTATTCCAAGAGACCCAGTACTTC. It is translated as CASSLTGGLFQETQYF. The whole variable domain, filled in from reference TRBV5-4 and TRBJ2-5, reads ETGVTQSPTHLIKTRGQQVTLRCSSQSGHNTVSWYQQALGQGPQFIFQYYREEENGRGNFPPRFSGLQFPNYSSELNVNALELDDSALYLCASSLTGGLFQETQYFGPGTRLLVL.

J is TRBJ1-1 and V is TRBV18, with no clear D. The V gene's germline CDR1 is KGHSH and CDR2 LQKENI. V was shortened by 0 bases and J by 8 bases, with 10 bases between the two germline ends. The CDR3 runs 13 residues. The CDR3, as DNA: TGTGCCAGCTCACCACCGGCCCCGGGGGAAGCTTTCTTT. It encodes CASSPPAPGEAFF. The variable domain in full, with the rest retrieved from reference TRBV18 and TRBJ1-1, is NAGVMQNPRHLVRRRGQEARLRCSPMKGHSHVYWYRQLPEEGLKFMVYLQKENIIDESGMPKERFSAEFPKEGPSILRIQQVVRGDSAAYFCASSPPAPGEAFFGQGTRLTVV.

This clonotype was seen many times. V gene TRBV28 combines with J gene TRBJ1-4; tentatively, D is TRBD1 (6 bases). Looked up from germline, CDR1 is MDHEN and CDR2 is SYDVKM. The CDR3 has 15 residues. Trimming pared 5 bases from V and 8 bases from J, leaving 18 bases between. The CDR3 nucleotides read TGTGCCAGCAGTCAAATAAACAGGGCTGGGGAAAAACTGTTTTTT. Translating it yields CASSQINRAGEKLFF.

About this clonotype itself: A read error may be the cause here, since a much bigger clone is one base away. This chain connects TRBV2 to TRBJ1-5; D ambiguous. The CDR3 extends over 17 amino acids. Trimming pared 4 bases from V and 0 bases from J, leaving 16 bases between. Germline-derived CDR1 and CDR2 are SNHLY and FYNNEI. The CDR3 DNA reads TGTGCCAGCAGTGCCGTCAGGAGTCGATATAGCAATCAGCCCCAGCATTTT. Amino acids: CASSAVRSRYSNQPQHF.

J is TRBJ2-2 and V is TRBV9; D gene unclear. There are 13 residues in the CDR3. Germline-derived CDR1 and CDR2 are SGDLS and YYNGEE. V gave up 0 bases and J gave up 6 bases, with 6 bases separating them. CDR3: CASSVDVSGELFF. CDR3 sequence (DNA): TGTGCCAGCAGCGTAGACGTCTCCGGGGAGCTGTTTTTT.

This clonotype was detected only a few times. The rearrangement uses TRBV7-9 and TRBJ1-2, with D possibly being TRBD1 (5 bases). This CDR3 has 14 amino acids. Germline CDR1 is SEHNR and CDR2 is FQNEAQ (reference sequence). The V and J ends lost 1 base and 8 bases respectively, with 14 bases between them. In DNA form, the CDR3 reads TGTGCCAGCAGCTTAGACGGCGGAGGGGACGGCTACACCTTC. Its translation: CASSLDGGGDGYTF. Full variable domain (rest looked up from reference TRBV7-9 and TRBJ1-2): DTGVSQNPRHKITKRGQNVTFRCDPISEHNRLYWYRQTLGQGPEFLTYFQNEAQLEKSRLLSDRFSAERPKGSFSTLEIQRTEQGDSAMYLCASSLDGGGDGYTFGSGTRLTVV.

Ten or more counts support this clonotype. The gene calls are TRBV27 and TRBJ1-2; D might be TRBD1 (6 bases). The CDR3 runs to 17 residues. In germline, CDR1 is MNHEY, CDR2 SMNVEV (reference sequence). V gave up 4 bases and J gave up 0 bases, with 18 bases separating them. The CDR3 region is CASSSLDRTPTNYGYTF. The CDR3 coding sequence is TGTGCCAGCAGTTCCTTGGACAGAACACCTACTAACTATGGCTACACCTTC.

This clonotype has at least ten counts. The chain links TRBV5-5 to TRBJ2-5; D call uncertain. Trimming cost V 0 bases and J 5 bases, with 11 bases left between them. CDR1 is SGHKS, CDR2 YYEKEE, per germline (reference sequence). The CDR3 contains 14 residues. CDR3 sequence: CASSLAGLLETQYF. As DNA, the CDR3 is TGTGCCAGCAGCTTGGCCGGCCTCCTGGAGACCCAGTACTTC.

This clonotype was observed a few times. V usage is TRBV28 and J usage is TRBJ1-6; TRBD1 aligns across 10 bases. Germline CDR1 MDHEN, CDR2 SYDVKM. The CDR3 is 15 amino acids. Trimming removed 1 base from V and 10 bases from J; junction bases left unmatched: 4. The CDR3 DNA sequence: TGTGCCAGCAGTTTATTCGACAGGGGGCGATCACCCCTCCACTTT. It encodes CASSLFDRGRSPLHF. Using reference TRBV28 and TRBJ1-6 for the parts outside the CDR3, the full variable domain is DVKVTQSSRYLVKRTGEKVFLECVQDMDHENMFWYRQDPGLGLRLIYFSYDVKMKEKGDIPEGYSVSREKKERFSLILESASTNQTSMYLCASSLFDRGRSPLHFGNGTRLTVT.

Ten or more counts support this clonotype. CDR3 DNA sequence: TGTGCCAGCGGGACTAGCGGGGCGAACTACAATGAGCAGTTCTTC. Amino acids: CASGTSGANYNEQFF. This chain uses TRBV11-3 with TRBJ2-1; 13 nucleotides agree with TRBD2. This CDR3 is built from 15 residues. Germline loops: CDR1 SGHNT, CDR2 YENEEA. The trim removed 8 bases at V and 3 bases at J, leaving 4 bases unmatched.

This clonotype was seen many times. V gene TRBV3-1 combines with J gene TRBJ1-2, with 7 bases fitting TRBD1. Germline V lookup: CDR1 LGHDT, CDR2 YNNKEL (reference sequence). The CDR3 runs 13 residues. Trimming removed 0 bases from V and 7 bases from J; junction bases left unmatched: 2. CDR3 coding DNA: TGTGCCAGCAGCCAAGAGTACAGGGGTGGCTACACCTTC. Translating gives CASSQEYRGGYTF.

The rearrangement joins TRBV12-3 or TRBV12-4 to TRBJ1-1; the match to TRBD1 covers 8 bases. The CDR3 loop spans 15 amino acids. Germline trimming cut 6 bases from V and 4 bases from J; bases unmatched to any gene: 10. CDR3 sequence: CASRNQGAWITEAFF. CDR3 bases: TGTGCCAGCAGAAATCAGGGGGCATGGATCACTGAAGCTTTCTTT.

There are many counts of this clonotype. The chain couples TRBV13 to TRBJ2-7; the D gene is possibly TRBD1 (6 bases). There are 14 residues in the CDR3. The germline gives CDR1 PRHDT, CDR2 FYEKMQ (reference sequence). V lost 5 bases and J 4 bases, leaving 15 bases between the germline ends. As DNA, the CDR3 is TGTGCCAGCAGCCTGTACAGGGAGAATTACGAGCAGTACTTC. Protein sequence: CASSLYRENYEQYF.

This rearrangement joins TRBV12-3 or TRBV12-4 to TRBJ1-5, with TRBD1 as a possible D gene (5 bases). The CDR3 totals 19 residues. Between the trimmed V and J ends, which lost 5 bases and 0 bases, there was a span of 23 bases. CDR3 loop: CASSARRRGLVFSNQPQHF. For the CDR3, the DNA is TGTGCCAGCAGTGCGCGCCGTAGGGGCTTGGTTTTTAGCAATCAGCCCCAGCATTTT.

This clonotype has a count of ten or more. The rearrangement joins TRBV7-6 to TRBJ2-3; D is perhaps TRBD2 (5 bases). CDR3 size: 14 residues. Trimming left V 1 base short and J 4 bases short, with 9 bases between. Germline V lookup: CDR1 SGHVS, CDR2 FNYEAQ. The CDR3 DNA reads as TGTGCCAGCAGCTTAGGCGGGTTGGCAGATACGCAGTATTTT. Its protein is CASSLGGLADTQYF.

This chain links TRBV19 with TRBJ2-7, with TRBD2 matching over 13 bases. CDR1 and CDR2 from the germline V gene are LNHDA and SQIVND (reference sequence). This CDR3 spans 20 amino acids. After removal of 5 bases from V and 2 bases from J, the junction contained 18 bases not matched to a gene. DNA of the CDR3: TGTGCCAGTAGTTCCAACGTACTAGCGGGAGGGCCTGAGGCCCCCTACGAGCAGTACTTC. Translating it yields CASSSNVLAGGPEAPYEQYF.

This clonotype showed up many times. The chain recombines TRBV5-1 with TRBJ2-7; 11 positions agree with TRBD2. The CDR3 has 17 amino acids. V shed 4 bases, J shed 3 bases, and the junction held 12 bases outside the gene matches. Germline CDR1 reads SGHRS; CDR2 reads YFSETQ. This CDR3 is CASSHRPLAGVLYEQYF. In nucleotides, the CDR3 is TGCGCCAGCAGCCATCGTCCACTAGCGGGAGTCCTCTACGAGCAGTACTTC. The full variable domain, its missing parts supplied by reference TRBV5-1 and TRBJ2-7, is KAGVTQTPRYLIKTRGQQVTLSCSPISGHRSVSWYQQTPGQGLQFLFEYFSETQRNKGNFPGRFSGRQFSNSRSEMNVSTLELGDSALYLCASSHRPLAGVLYEQYFGPGTRLTVT.

This clonotype was found many times. The rearrangement links TRBV5-1 to TRBJ2-2; D may match TRBD1 or TRBD2 (5 bases each). This CDR3 region has 16 residues. Trimming left V 4 bases short and J 3 bases short, with 16 bases between. Germline assignment: CDR1 SGHRS and CDR2 YFSETQ. CDR3 sequence reads: CASSPGATTDTGELFF. In DNA form, the CDR3 reads TGCGCCAGCAGCCCCGGGGCTACGACGGACACCGGGGAGCTGTTTTTT. Filled out from reference TRBV5-1 and TRBJ2-2, the complete variable domain reads KAGVTQTPRYLIKTRGQQVTLSCSPISGHRSVSWYQQTPGQGLQFLFEYFSETQRNKGNFPGRFSGRQFSNSRSEMNVSTLELGDSALYLCASSPGATTDTGELFFGEGSRLTVL.

The chain has TRBV28 and TRBJ2-5; the match to TRBD2 covers 8 bases. CDR1 and CDR2 from the germline V gene are MDHEN and SYDVKM. CDR3 length: 13 residues. V lost 5 bases, J lost 6 bases, and 5 bases stayed unmatched. Here the CDR3 reads CASSHGGGQTQYF. DNA for the CDR3: TGTGCCAGCAGTCACGGCGGGGGGCAGACCCAGTACTTC.

V usage is TRBV20-1 and J usage is TRBJ2-1, with 9 bases fitting TRBD2. The J segment lost 6 bases and the V segment lost 1 base, leaving 13 bases of the junction unmatched. The germline V gene has CDR1 DFQATT and CDR2 SNEGSKA (reference sequence). This CDR3 has 17 residues. The CDR3 coding sequence is TGCAGTGCTAGAGCTAGGGGAAGGACTAGCGCCTTCAATGAGCAGTTCTTC. Residues: CSARARGRTSAFNEQFF.

This clonotype came up a few times. The V call is TRBV11-2, the J call TRBJ2-7; 7 nucleotides agree with TRBD1. Germline-derived CDR1 and CDR2 are SGHAT and FQNNGV. V was clipped by 2 bases and J by 5 bases; unmatched bases: 6. The CDR3 is 14 amino acids. CDR3 region: CASSLYSRGNEQYF. CDR3 nucleotides: TGTGCCAGCAGCTTATACAGCAGGGGGAACGAGCAGTACTTC.

Only a few counts were recorded for this clonotype. The V call is TRBV5-4, the J call TRBJ2-5, with 14 positions matching TRBD2. The germline V gene encodes CDR1 SGHNT and CDR2 YYREEE (reference sequence). The CDR3 has 16 amino acids. V lost 3 bases, J lost 2 bases, and 3 bases stayed unmatched. The CDR3 bases are TGTGCCAGCAGCTCGGGGACTAGCGGGAGTCAAGAGACCCAGTACTTC. Translating gives CASSSGTSGSQETQYF.